This record concerns one TCR beta chain sequence. The source of the sample is a study of blood T cell repertoires in COVID-19. V lost 0 bases, J lost 1 base, and 9 bases lay in between. The CDR3 covers 15 residues. CDR1 and CDR2 from the germline V gene are KGHSH and LQKENI. Some clones are missing from TCRdb's copy, which holds only in-frame ones; the method was immunoSEQ multiplex PCR. The sample lists some 220,000 clones; approximately 83% were seen once. The chain has TRBV18 and TRBJ1-1; unclear D gene. The TCR was taken from a young woman who had recovered from COVID-19. The sequenced sample consisted of peripheral blood. The CDR3 DNA reads as TGTGCCAGCTCACCACCTGAGGGATGGAACACTGAAGCTTTCTTT. Encoded protein: CASSPPEGWNTEAFF. Full variable domain (rest looked up from reference TRBV18 and TRBJ1-1): NAGVMQNPRHLVRRRGQEARLRCSPMKGHSHVYWYRQLPEEGLKFMVYLQKENIIDESGMPKERFSAEFPKEGPSILRIQQVVRGDSAAYFCASSPPEGWNTEAFFGQGTRLTVV.